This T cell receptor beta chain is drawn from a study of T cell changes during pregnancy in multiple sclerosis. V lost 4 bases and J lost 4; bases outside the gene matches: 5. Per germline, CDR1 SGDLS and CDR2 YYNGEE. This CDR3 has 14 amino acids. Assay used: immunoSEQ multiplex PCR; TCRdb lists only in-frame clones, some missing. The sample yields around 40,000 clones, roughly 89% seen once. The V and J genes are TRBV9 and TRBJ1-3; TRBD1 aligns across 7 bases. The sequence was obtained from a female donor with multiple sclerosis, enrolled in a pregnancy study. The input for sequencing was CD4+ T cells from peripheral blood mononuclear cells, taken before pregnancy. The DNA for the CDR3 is TGTGCCAGCAGCCCTTCGACAGGGGGAAACACCATATATTTT. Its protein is CASSPSTGGNTIYF.